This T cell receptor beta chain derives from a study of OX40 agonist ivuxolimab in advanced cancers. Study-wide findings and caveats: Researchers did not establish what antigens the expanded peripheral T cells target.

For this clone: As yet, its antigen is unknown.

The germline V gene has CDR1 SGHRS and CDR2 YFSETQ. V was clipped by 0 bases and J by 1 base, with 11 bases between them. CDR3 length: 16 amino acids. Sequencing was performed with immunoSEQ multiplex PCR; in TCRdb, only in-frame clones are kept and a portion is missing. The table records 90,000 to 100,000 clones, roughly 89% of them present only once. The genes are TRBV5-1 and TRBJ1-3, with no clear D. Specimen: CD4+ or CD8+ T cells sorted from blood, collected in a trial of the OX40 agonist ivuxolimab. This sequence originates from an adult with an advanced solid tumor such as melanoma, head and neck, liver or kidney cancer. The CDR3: CASSLEAHGSGNTIYF. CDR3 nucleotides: TGCGCCAGCAGCTTGGAAGCCCACGGGTCTGGAAACACCATATATTTT.